One sample yielded the 24 T cell receptor beta chains listed below, sequenced in a study of neurological immune-mediated disorders. MiXCR, applied by TCRdb to the 5' RACE reads, yields one record per CDR3 protein. The repertoire consists of tens of thousands of distinct CDR3 sequences, with roughly 4% occurring once and the leading ten covering around 2.7%. Sequencing was carried out using PBMCs. Every receptor here comes from a man aged 50-59 years with multiple sclerosis.

This clonotype has ten or more counts. The gene calls are TRBV28 and TRBJ1-6; 10 nucleotides align to TRBD1. CDR1 and CDR2 (germline): MDHEN, SYDVKM. The CDR3 loop spans 12 amino acids. V was pared by 8 bases and J by 8 bases, with 0 bases of the junction left unmatched. The CDR3 reads CASGTGDSPLHF. As DNA, the CDR3 is TGTGCCAGCGGGACAGGGGATTCACCCCTCCACTTT.

Ten or more counts support this clonotype. The chain links TRBV20-1 to TRBJ1-5, with D perhaps TRBD1 (6 bases). The CDR3 sequence is 14 residues long. Germline CDR1 reads DFQATT; CDR2 reads SNEGSKA (reference sequence). V was cut by 5 bases and J by 4 bases, with 15 bases left in between. The chain's CDR3 is CSAFSGTQNQPQHF. The DNA of the CDR3 is TGCAGTGCTTTTTCCGGGACACAAAATCAGCCCCAGCATTTT.

This clonotype was seen at least ten times. The chain uses TRBV20-1 and TRBJ1-1; 9 positions agree with TRBD1. CDR3 length: 14 residues. The V and J ends lost 2 bases and 2 bases, in that order; junction bases with no gene match: 3. In germline, CDR1 is DFQATT, CDR2 SNEGSKA (reference sequence). The CDR3 here is CSARKGQGNTEAFF. The CDR3 DNA reads TGCAGTGCTAGAAAGGGACAGGGAAACACTGAAGCTTTCTTT.

This clonotype was seen a handful of times. The CDR3 does not end in the conserved phenylalanine or tryptophan, so this is likely a read error. J is TRBJ1-2 and V is TRBV7-9, with TRBD1 matching 7 bases. CDR1 is SEHNR, CDR2 FQNEAQ, per germline (reference sequence). CDR3 length: 14 residues. V dropped 6 bases and J dropped 4; count of bases not matched to a gene: 8. CDR3 protein: CASRGTVQPYGYTN. The CDR3 nucleotides are TGTGCCAGCAGGGGGACAGTTCAACCCTATGGCTACACCAAC.

This clonotype was seen at least ten times. The chain uses TRBV7-8 and TRBJ2-3; 12 nucleotides match TRBD2. V shed 6 bases and J 2 bases; nucleotides not matched to a gene: 6. Germline CDR1 and CDR2: SGHVS and FQNEAQ. There are 16 residues in the CDR3. CDR3 loop: CASSRLAGVDTDTQYF. For the CDR3, the DNA is TGTGCCAGCAGTCGACTAGCGGGGGTCGACACAGATACGCAGTATTTT.

This clonotype was seen repeatedly, ten times or more. The chain recombines TRBV7-2 with TRBJ2-3; 16 bases fit TRBD2. Germline V gene data show CDR1 as SGHTA and CDR2 as FQGNSA. This CDR3 is 17 amino acids long. V shed 5 bases, J shed 3 bases, and the junction held 5 bases outside the gene matches. The CDR3 coding sequence is TGTGCCAGCAGCAAGGGACTAGCGGGGGGGTGGACAGATACGCAGTATTTT. It specifies CASSKGLAGGWTDTQYF.

At least ten counts were recorded for this clonotype. The limits of the CDR3 on the DNA are not certain, so only TCRdb's listed CDR3 is given. The CDR3 reads CSFATGTNNQPQNF. V usage is TRBV29-1 and J usage is TRBJ1-5; the DNA was not compared with TRBD1, the D call given in the table. Both ends counted, the CDR3 spans 14 residues. The germline CDR1 and CDR2 sequences are SQVTM and ANQGSEA.

This clonotype was observed many times. V usage is TRBV18 and J usage is TRBJ2-2, with 11 positions matching TRBD1. Per germline, CDR1 KGHSH and CDR2 LQKENI. This CDR3 is 17 amino acids long. With V trimmed by 8 bases and J by 4 bases, 12 bases remained unmatched. CDR3 nucleotide sequence: TGTGCCAGCACCCATGCGGACAGGGGGCGATTCACCGGGGAGCTGTTTTTT. This translates into CASTHADRGRFTGELFF.

Many counts were recorded for this clonotype. In nucleotides, the CDR3 is TGTGCCAGCAGTTACAAGAGCGCTGGCACAGATACGCAGTATTTT. Translation: CASSYKSAGTDTQYF. The chain combines TRBV6-5 with TRBJ2-3, with D unclear. This CDR3 is 15 amino acids long. Trimming left V 2 bases short and J 1 base short, with 10 bases between. Germline CDR1 is MNHEY and CDR2 is SVGAGI.

This clonotype was detected only a few times. The CDR3 DNA reads as TGTGCCAGCAGTTTAGTACTGACAGGGTATGGCTACGAGCAGTACTTC. It codes for CASSLVLTGYGYEQYF. The chain couples TRBV12-3 or TRBV12-4 to TRBJ2-7; TRBD1 matches 7 bases. CDR3 size: 16 residues. V lost 1 base, J lost 3 bases, and 9 bases stayed unmatched.

There are many counts of this clonotype. The chain joins TRBV12-3 or TRBV12-4 to TRBJ1-2; no clear D gene. The CDR3 length is 12 residues. Trimming removed 3 bases from V and 5 bases from J, with 7 bases in between. The CDR3 DNA is TGTGCCAGCAGTTTGGAGGTTTATGGCTACACCTTC. Its protein product is CASSLEVYGYTF.

This clonotype was observed at least ten times. The chain uses TRBV20-1 and TRBJ2-1; no clear D gene. The V end lost 5 bases, the J end lost 4 bases, and 12 bases lay between the germline ends. The germline CDR1 and CDR2 sequences are DFQATT and SNEGSKA (reference sequence). This CDR3 has 13 residues. The CDR3 bases are TGCAGTGCTTTGTCTTCAATTTACAATGAGCAGTTCTTC. This gives the protein CSALSSIYNEQFF.

With respect to this clonotype: One junction end disagrees with the germline gene, perhaps due to a read error. The chain couples TRBV6-6 to TRBJ1-1; D remains unclear. This CDR3 is built from 12 residues. Germline values: CDR1 MNHNY, CDR2 SVGAGI (reference sequence). The CDR3 DNA reads as TGTGCCAGCGGTTATCCGAACACTGAAGCTTTCTTT. This codes for CASGYPNTEAFF.

This clonotype was counted at least ten times. The chain carries TRBV10-3 and TRBJ2-2, with D perhaps TRBD2 (6 bases). V lost 7 bases and J 6 bases, leaving 15 bases between the germline ends. This CDR3 contains 14 residues. Germline CDR1 is ENHRY and CDR2 is SYGVKD. The CDR3 DNA follows: TGTGCCATCACCCCTATCCCGGGGGCCGGGGAGCTGTTTTTT. Translation gives CAITPIPGAGELFF.

This clonotype was counted at least ten times. V usage is TRBV12-3 or TRBV12-4 and J usage is TRBJ1-5; D unresolved. The V gene lost 3 bases and the J gene lost 2 bases, with 8 bases spanning the gap. CDR3 length equals 14 residues. The CDR3 sequence is CASSFLGGNQPQHF. The CDR3 DNA sequence: TGTGCCAGCAGTTTTTTGGGTGGCAATCAGCCCCAGCATTTT.

The chain links TRBV7-8 to TRBJ2-5; 8 bases line up with TRBD1. This CDR3 spans 13 amino acids. Germline trimming cut 3 bases from V and 4 bases from J; bases unmatched to any gene: 1. Germline CDR1 SGHVS, CDR2 FQNEAQ. The CDR3 is CASSFGTGETQYF. In DNA, the CDR3 is TGTGCCAGCAGCTTCGGGACAGGAGAGACCCAGTACTTC.

This clonotype was counted many times. The V call is TRBV20-1, the J call TRBJ2-5; 7 nucleotides align to TRBD1. Looked up from germline, CDR1 is DFQATT and CDR2 is SNEGSKA (reference sequence). CDR3 length: 13 residues. Trimming cost V 4 bases and J 3 bases; bases outside gene matches: 5. CDR3 bases: TGCAGTGCTACCCCCGGGACAGAAGAGACCCAGTACTTC. This translates into CSATPGTEETQYF.

The rearrangement uses TRBV5-1 and TRBJ1-4; TRBD1 matches 7 bases. V dropped 0 bases and J dropped 7; count of bases not matched to a gene: 6. The CDR3 loop spans 15 amino acids. Germline CDR1 is SGHRS and CDR2 is YFSETQ. As DNA, the CDR3 is TGCGCCAGCAGCTTGGTGGGACAGCAAGTTGAAAAACTGTTTTTT. Amino acids: CASSLVGQQVEKLFF. Based on the CDR3 plus reference TRBV5-1 and TRBJ1-4, the full variable domain is KAGVTQTPRYLIKTRGQQVTLSCSPISGHRSVSWYQQTPGQGLQFLFEYFSETQRNKGNFPGRFSGRQFSNSRSEMNVSTLELGDSALYLCASSLVGQQVEKLFFGSGTQLSVL.

Comments on this clonotype: A read error is possible here, since a much larger clone lies one base away. This chain connects TRBV3-1 to TRBJ1-2; 7 nucleotides match TRBD1. This CDR3 spans 14 amino acids. From germline, CDR1 is LGHDT and CDR2 YNNKEL (reference sequence). CDR3 DNA sequence: TGTGACAGCAGCCAAGGGGACAGTCTCTATGGCTACACCTTC. Its protein is CDSSQGDSLYGYTF.

This clonotype showed up many times. The chain joins TRBV9 to TRBJ2-2, with TRBD1 matching over 7 bases. V gave up 3 bases and J gave up 4 bases; unmatched junction bases: 3. The V gene's germline CDR1 is SGDLS and CDR2 YYNGEE. The CDR3 loop spans 14 amino acids. The CDR3 sequence: CASSDRGSTGELFF. The CDR3 region has the DNA TGTGCCAGCAGCGACAGGGGATCCACCGGGGAGCTGTTTTTT.

This clonotype was seen many times. The CDR3 is CASSLISGGATDTQYF. The CDR3 nucleotides are TGTGCCAGCAGCCTCATCAGCGGGGGGGCCACAGATACGCAGTATTTT. The chain couples TRBV11-2 to TRBJ2-3; 10 positions agree with TRBD2. V trimming: 5 bases; J trimming: 2 bases; junction bases outside the gene matches: 7. Germline CDR1 reads SGHAT; CDR2 reads FQNNGV. This CDR3 is 16 amino acids long. Full variable domain (outside the CDR3, taken from reference TRBV11-2 and TRBJ2-3): EAGVAQSPRYKIIEKRQSVAFWCNPISGHATLYWYQQILGQGPKLLIQFQNNGVVDDSQLPKDRFSAERLKGVDSTLKIQPAKLEDSAVYLCASSLISGGATDTQYFGPGTRLTVL.

This clonotype was recorded at least ten times. The V and J genes are TRBV4-3 and TRBJ1-3; no clear D gene. The CDR3 spans 15 residues. Between the trimmed V and J ends, which lost 1 base and 4 bases, there was a span of 11 bases. CDR1 LGHNA and CDR2 YSLEER come from the germline V gene. The CDR3 nucleotides read TGCGCCAGCAGCCAAGGGGCTGGGTTAGGAAACACCATATATTTT. As protein: CASSQGAGLGNTIYF.

This clonotype was detected many times. The chain employs TRBV5-1 and TRBJ1-1; TRBD1 might be the D (5 bases). With 4 bases removed from V and 1 base from J, the gap between germline ends came to 14 bases. In germline, CDR1 is SGHRS, CDR2 YFSETQ. This CDR3 comprises 15 residues. CDR3 residues: CASSPGGGRNTEAFF. The CDR3 nucleotides read TGCGCCAGCAGCCCGGGGGGGGGAAGGAACACTGAAGCTTTCTTT.

This clonotype was seen a handful of times. This chain links TRBV5-8 with TRBJ1-5; D is unclear. This CDR3 region has 14 residues. Germline CDR1 and CDR2: SGHTS and YDEGEE. With 1 base removed from V and 3 bases from J, the gap between germline ends came to 8 bases. DNA of the CDR3: TGTGCCAGCAGCTTGAGAGGGATCAATCAGCCCCAGCATTTT. Its protein product is CASSLRGINQPQHF.